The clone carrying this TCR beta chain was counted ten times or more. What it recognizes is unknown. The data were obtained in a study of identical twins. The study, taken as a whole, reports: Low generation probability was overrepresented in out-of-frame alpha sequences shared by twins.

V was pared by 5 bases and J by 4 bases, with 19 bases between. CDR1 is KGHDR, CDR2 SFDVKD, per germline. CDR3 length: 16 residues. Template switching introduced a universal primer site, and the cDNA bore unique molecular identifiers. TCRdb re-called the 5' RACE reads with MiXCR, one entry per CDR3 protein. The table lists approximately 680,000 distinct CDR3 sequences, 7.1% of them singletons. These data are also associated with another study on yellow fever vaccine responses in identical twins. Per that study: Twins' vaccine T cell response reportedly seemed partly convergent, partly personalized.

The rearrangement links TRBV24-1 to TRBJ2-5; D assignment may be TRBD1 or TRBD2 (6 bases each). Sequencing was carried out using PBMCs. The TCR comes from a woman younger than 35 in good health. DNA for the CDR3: TGTGCCACCAGTGCATACTTGGGGGGCCCAGTAGAGACCCAGTACTTC. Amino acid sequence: CATSAYLGGPVETQYF.